This T cell receptor (beta chain) was captured in a study of blood T cell repertoires in COVID-19. Study in general: Some COVID-19 samples were acute and others convalescent; all came from the United States, Italy and Spain. PBMCs, B-cell-depleted T cells, or T cells provided the cDNA or gDNA that made up the material.

Germline assignment: CDR1 MNHNY and CDR2 SVGAGI (reference sequence). With 5 bases removed from V and 2 bases from J, the gap between germline ends came to 19 bases. The CDR3 totals 17 residues. In the authors' methods: Amplification of reference gene primers was used by the study to estimate nucleated cell counts. Only in-frame clones appear in the TCRdb table, and some are missing; sequencing was by immunoSEQ multiplex PCR. V and J calls and clone size come straight from that table; D and trimming were deduced from the DNA. Here the sample spans about 250,000 clones, about 91% being singletons. The specimen was peripheral blood. The clonotype was recovered from a man older than 75 with acute or convalescent COVID-19. This rearrangement joins TRBV6-6 to TRBJ1-3; tentative D call: TRBD1 (6 bases). In DNA form, the CDR3 reads TGTGCCAGCAGTCTTACCCCAGGAGGACAGACTGGAAACACCATATATTTT. It translates to CASSLTPGGQTGNTIYF.